This TCR beta chain was obtained from a study of technical replicates of blood from a handful of donors (dated by TCRdb to about 2017). On this clone: The target of this receptor is not known. No quality values exist for individual bases; no much larger clone is one base distant.

The germline V gene yields SGHRS for CDR1 and YFSETQ for CDR2. Counted from cysteine to phenylalanine, this CDR3 has 20 amino acids. Just the 60-base CDR3 DNA is kept, in frame starting at base 1. After removal of 4 bases from V and 1 base from J, the junction retains 16 bases not matched to a gene. Library creation used the immunoSEQ multiplex PCR assay. TCRdb stores this immuneACCESS table with in-frame sequences only. Part of the clones is absent; in the studies checked, under half of the shortfall reflects unresolved V genes, and no reason is known for the rest. The sample has some 70,000 clones on record, 95% to 97% of them singletons. The top ten constitute approximately 0.25% of the sample.

The chain was built from TRBV5-1 and TRBJ1-3, and TRBD1 aligns with 11 junction nucleotides. The specimen was T cells isolated from PBMCs. The clonotype comes from a human donor in good health. The DNA is TGCGCCAGCAGCCCAGCACCGGGACAGGGGGTCCTCCATTCTGGAAACACCATATATTTT. Translated, this is CASSPAPGQGVLHSGNTIYF.